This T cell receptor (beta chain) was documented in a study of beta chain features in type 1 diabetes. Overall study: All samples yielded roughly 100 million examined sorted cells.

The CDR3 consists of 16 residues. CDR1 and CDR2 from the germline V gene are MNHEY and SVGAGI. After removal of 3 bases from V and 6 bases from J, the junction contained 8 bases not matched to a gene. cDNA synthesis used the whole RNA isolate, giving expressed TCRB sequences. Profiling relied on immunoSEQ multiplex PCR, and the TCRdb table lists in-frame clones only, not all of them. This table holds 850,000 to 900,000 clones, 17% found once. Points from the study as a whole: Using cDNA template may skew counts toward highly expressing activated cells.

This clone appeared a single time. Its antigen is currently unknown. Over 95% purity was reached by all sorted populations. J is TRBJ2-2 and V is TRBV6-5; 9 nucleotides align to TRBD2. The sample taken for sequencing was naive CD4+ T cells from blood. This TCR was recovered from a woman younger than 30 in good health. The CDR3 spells CASSYSSGILAGELFF. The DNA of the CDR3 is TGTGCCAGCAGTTATTCTAGCGGGATTTTAGCCGGGGAGCTGTTTTTT.